This T cell receptor (beta chain) was captured in a study of identical twins. Whole-study results and caveats: Models predicted less out-of-frame TCR alpha sharing in monozygotic twins than was found.

The CDR3 spans 14 residues. CDR1 and CDR2 (germline): SEHNR, FQNEAQ (reference sequence). V lost 5 bases to trimming and J lost 7 bases, with 14 bases between them. A universal primer site came from template switching; cDNA carried unique molecular identifiers. TCRdb reanalysed the 5' RACE reads using MiXCR and keeps one entry per CDR3 protein. The table shows approximately 530,000 distinct CDR3 sequences, with 20% to 25% occurring only once. Notes on this clonotype: Its antigen is unknown.

This sample also belongs to another study, concerning yellow fever vaccine responses in identical twins.

The clonotype originates from a woman younger than 35 in good health. The chain joins TRBV7-9 to TRBJ1-4, with a possible D match to TRBD1 (6 bases). Sequencing was carried out using CD4+ T cells sorted from blood. CDR3 bases: TGTGCCAGCAGCATGGGGGCGGGAGGTGAAAAACTGTTTTTT. It codes for CASSMGAGGEKLFF.